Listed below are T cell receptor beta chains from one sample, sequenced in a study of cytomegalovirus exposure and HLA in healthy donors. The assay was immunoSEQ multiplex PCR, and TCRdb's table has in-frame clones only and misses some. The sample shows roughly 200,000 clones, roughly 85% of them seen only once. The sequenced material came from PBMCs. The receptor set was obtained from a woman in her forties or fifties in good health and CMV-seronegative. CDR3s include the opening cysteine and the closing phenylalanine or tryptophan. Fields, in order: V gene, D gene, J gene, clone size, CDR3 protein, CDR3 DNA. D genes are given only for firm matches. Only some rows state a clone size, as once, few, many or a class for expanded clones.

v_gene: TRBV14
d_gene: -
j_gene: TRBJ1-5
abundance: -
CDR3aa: CASSQENRRSDNQPQHF
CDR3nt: TGTGCCAGCAGCCAAGAGAATAGGCGAAGCGACAATCAGCCCCAGCATTTT

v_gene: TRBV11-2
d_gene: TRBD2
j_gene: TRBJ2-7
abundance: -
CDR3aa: CASSSHSGRDITYEQYF
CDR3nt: TGTGCCAGCAGCTCTCATAGCGGGAGAGACATTACCTACGAGCAGTACTTC

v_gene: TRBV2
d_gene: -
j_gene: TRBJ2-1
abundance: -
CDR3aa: CASRLQGPPYNEQFF
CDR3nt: TGTGCCAGCCGCCTCCAGGGTCCCCCCTACAATGAGCAGTTCTTC

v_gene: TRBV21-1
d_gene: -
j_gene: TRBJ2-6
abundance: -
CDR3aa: CASSAGQGANGANVLTF
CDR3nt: TGTGCCAGCAGCGCAGGACAGGGGGCAAATGGGGCCAACGTCCTGACTTTC

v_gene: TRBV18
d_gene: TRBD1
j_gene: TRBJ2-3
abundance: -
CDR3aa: CASSHGQGGTDTQYF
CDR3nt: TGTGCCAGCTCACACGGACAGGGGGGCACAGATACGCAGTATTTT

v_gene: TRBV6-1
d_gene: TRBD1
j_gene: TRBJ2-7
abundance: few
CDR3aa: CASSVDRFVDEQYF
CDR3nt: TGTGCCAGCAGCGTGGACAGGTTCGTCGACGAGCAGTACTTC

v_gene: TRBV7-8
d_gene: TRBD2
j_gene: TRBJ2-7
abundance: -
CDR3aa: CASSSRLAGGPSSYEQYF
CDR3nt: TGTGCCAGCAGCTCCCGGCTAGCGGGAGGCCCGAGCTCCTACGAGCAGTACTTC

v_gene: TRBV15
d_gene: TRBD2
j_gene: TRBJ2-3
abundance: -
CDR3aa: CATSRRAQRAGVPDTQYF
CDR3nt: TGTGCCACCAGCAGACGGGCCCAACGGGCGGGAGTTCCAGATACGCAGTATTTT

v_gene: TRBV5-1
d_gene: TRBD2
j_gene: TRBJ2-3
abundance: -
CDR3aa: CASSEGTSESDTQYF
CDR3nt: TGCGCCAGCAGCGAGGGGACTAGCGAGTCAGATACGCAGTATTTT

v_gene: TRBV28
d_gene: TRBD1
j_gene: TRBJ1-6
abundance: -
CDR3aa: CASRGQTGNSPLHF
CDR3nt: TGTGCCAGCAGGGGACAGACGGGTAATTCACCCCTCCACTTT

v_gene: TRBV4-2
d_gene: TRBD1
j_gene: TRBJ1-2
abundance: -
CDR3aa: CASSQVKGQGPNYGYTF
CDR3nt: TGTGCCAGCAGCCAAGTAAAGGGACAGGGCCCAAACTATGGCTACACCTTC

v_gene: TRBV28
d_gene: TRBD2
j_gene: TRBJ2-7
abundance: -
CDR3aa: CASSSPSLAGVSYEQYF
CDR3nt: TGTGCCAGCAGTTCCCCCTCACTAGCGGGAGTTTCCTACGAGCAGTACTTC

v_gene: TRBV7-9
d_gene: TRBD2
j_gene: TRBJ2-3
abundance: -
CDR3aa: CASSLLSLAGDTQYF
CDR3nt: TGTGCCAGCAGCTTACTTTCTCTAGCGGGAGATACGCAGTATTTT

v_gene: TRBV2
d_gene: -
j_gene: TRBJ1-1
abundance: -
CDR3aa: CASSEQGQGGTEAFF
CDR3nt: TGTGCCAGCAGTGAACAGGGCCAGGGTGGCACTGAAGCTTTCTTT

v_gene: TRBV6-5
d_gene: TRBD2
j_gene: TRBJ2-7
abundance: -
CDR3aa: CASSYGTSGRNYEQYF
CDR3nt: TGTGCCAGCAGTTACGGGACTAGCGGGAGGAACTACGAGCAGTACTTC

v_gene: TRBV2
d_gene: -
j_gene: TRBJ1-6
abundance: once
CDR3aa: CASTNSPLHF
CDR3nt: TGTGCCAGCACAAATTCACCCCTCCACTTT

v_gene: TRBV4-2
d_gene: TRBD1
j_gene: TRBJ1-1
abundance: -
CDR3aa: CASSQDVGQIKAFF
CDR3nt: TGTGCCAGCAGCCAAGATGTGGGACAGATTAAAGCTTTCTTT

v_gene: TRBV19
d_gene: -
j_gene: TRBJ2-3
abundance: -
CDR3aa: CASSIVHRGTDTQYF
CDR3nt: TGTGCCAGTAGTATAGTCCACAGGGGCACAGATACGCAGTATTTT

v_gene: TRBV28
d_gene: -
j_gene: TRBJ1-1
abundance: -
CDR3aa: CASSFRPHTNTEAFF
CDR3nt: TGTGCCAGCAGTTTCAGGCCCCATACGAACACTGAAGCTTTCTTT

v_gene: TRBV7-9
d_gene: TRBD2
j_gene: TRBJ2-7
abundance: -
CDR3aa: CSSSSGGFHEQYF
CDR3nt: TGTTCCAGCAGCTCGGGGGGTTTCCACGAGCAGTACTTC

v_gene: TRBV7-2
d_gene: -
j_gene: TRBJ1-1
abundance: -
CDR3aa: CASSLGAGVVNTEAFF
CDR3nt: TGTGCCAGCAGCTTAGGGGCGGGAGTGGTGAACACTGAAGCTTTCTTT

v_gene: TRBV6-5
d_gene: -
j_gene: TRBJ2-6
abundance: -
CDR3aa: CASSSVDYSGANVLTF
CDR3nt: TGTGCCAGCAGTTCGGTAGATTACTCTGGGGCCAACGTCCTGACTTTC

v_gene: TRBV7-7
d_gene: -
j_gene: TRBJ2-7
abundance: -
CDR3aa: CASSFGREITEQYF
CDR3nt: TGTGCCAGCAGCTTCGGCAGGGAAATAACGGAGCAGTACTTC

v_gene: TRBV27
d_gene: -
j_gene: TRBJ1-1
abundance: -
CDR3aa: CASSSGLMNTEAFF
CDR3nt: TGTGCCAGCAGTTCGGGACTGATGAACACTGAAGCTTTCTTT

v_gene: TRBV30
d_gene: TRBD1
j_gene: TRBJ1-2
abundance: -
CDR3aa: CAWSTTRQGTHGYTF
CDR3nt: TGTGCCTGGAGTACTACTAGACAGGGGACCCATGGCTACACCTTC

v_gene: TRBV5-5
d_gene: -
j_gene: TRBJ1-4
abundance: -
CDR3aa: CASSFSTNEKLFF
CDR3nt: TGTGCCAGCAGCTTCTCAACTAATGAAAAACTGTTTTTT

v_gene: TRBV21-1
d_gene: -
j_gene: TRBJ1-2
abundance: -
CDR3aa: CASSRIGTYNYGYTF
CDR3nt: TGTGCCAGCAGCAGGATCGGGACATATAACTATGGCTACACCTTC

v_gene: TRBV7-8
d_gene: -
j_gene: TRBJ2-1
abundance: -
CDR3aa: CASSLVRGSSYNEQFF
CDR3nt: TGTGCCAGCAGCTTAGTGAGGGGGAGTTCCTACAATGAGCAGTTCTTC

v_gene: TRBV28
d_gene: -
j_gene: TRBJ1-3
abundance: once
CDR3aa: CASSQGGLSGNTIYF
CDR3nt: TGTGCCAGCAGTCAAGGGGGTCTCTCTGGAAACACCATATATTTT

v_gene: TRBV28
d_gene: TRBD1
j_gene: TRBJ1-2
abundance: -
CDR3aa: CASSLLDRGDGYTF
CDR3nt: TGTGCCAGCAGTTTGTTAGACAGGGGGGATGGCTACACCTTC

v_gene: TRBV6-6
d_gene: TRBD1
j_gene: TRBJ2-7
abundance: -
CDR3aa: CASSYYGTGVNGQYF
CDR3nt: TGTGCCAGCAGTTACTACGGGACAGGGGTTAACGGGCAGTACTTC

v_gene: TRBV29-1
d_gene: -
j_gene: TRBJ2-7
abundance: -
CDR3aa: CSVGTENPPYEQYF
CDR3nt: TGCAGCGTTGGAACCGAGAACCCACCTTACGAGCAGTACTTC

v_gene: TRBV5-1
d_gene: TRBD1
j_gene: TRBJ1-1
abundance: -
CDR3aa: CASSPDRGVIGTEAFF
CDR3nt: TGCGCCAGCAGCCCCGACAGGGGAGTGATCGGCACTGAAGCTTTCTTT

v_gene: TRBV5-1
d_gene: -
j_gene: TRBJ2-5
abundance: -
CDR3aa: CASSLTPRPGRGEETQYF
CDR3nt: TGCGCCAGCAGCTTGACCCCTCGGCCGGGTCGGGGTGAAGAGACCCAGTACTTC

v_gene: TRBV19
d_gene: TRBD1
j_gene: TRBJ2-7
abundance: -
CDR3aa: CASSNSGTGAPYEQYF
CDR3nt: TGTGCCAGTAGTAACTCCGGGACAGGGGCCCCCTACGAGCAGTACTTC

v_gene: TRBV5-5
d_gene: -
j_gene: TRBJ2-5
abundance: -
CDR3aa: CASSSPRTGVGTQYF
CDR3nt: TGTGCCAGCAGCTCCCCTCGGACTGGGGTTGGTACCCAGTACTTC

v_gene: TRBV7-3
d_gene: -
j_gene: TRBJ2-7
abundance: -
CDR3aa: CASSLASSYEQYF
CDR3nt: TGTGCCAGCAGCTTGGCCAGCTCCTACGAGCAGTACTTC

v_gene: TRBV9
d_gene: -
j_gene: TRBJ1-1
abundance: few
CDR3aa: CASSVPLGAGTEAFF
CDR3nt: TGTGCCAGCAGCGTCCCTCTGGGGGCAGGCACTGAAGCTTTCTTT

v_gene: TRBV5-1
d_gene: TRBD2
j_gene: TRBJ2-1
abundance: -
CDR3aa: CASSLSGREGNEQFF
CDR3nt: TGCGCCAGCAGTCTAAGCGGGAGGGAAGGGAATGAGCAGTTCTTC

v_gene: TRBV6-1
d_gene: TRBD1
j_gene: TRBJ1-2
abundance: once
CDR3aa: CASRNRGLGYTF
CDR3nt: TGTGCCAGCAGAAACAGGGGGCTAGGCTACACCTTC

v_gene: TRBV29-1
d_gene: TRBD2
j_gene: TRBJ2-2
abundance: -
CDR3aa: CSVGGLAGGIGELFF
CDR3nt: TGCAGCGTTGGGGGACTAGCGGGAGGTATCGGGGAGCTGTTTTTT

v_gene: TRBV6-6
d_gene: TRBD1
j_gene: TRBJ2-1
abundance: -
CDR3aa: CASRGQVNNEQFF
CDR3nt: TGTGCCAGCAGAGGACAGGTGAACAATGAGCAGTTCTTC

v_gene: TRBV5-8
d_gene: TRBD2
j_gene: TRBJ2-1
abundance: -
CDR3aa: CAGGRVGEQFF
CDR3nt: TGTGCTGGAGGGAGGGTCGGCGAGCAGTTCTTC

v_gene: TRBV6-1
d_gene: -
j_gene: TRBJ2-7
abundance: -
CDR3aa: CASTFTGGYEQYF
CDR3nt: TGTGCCAGCACCTTCACCGGCGGGTACGAGCAGTACTTC

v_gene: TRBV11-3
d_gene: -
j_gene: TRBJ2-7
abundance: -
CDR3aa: CASSLDSYEQYF
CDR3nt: TGTGCCAGCAGCTTAGACAGCTACGAGCAGTACTTC

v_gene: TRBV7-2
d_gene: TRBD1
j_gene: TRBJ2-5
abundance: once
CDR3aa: CASSAARGRAETQYF
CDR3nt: TGTGCCAGCAGCGCCGCTAGGGGGCGGGCAGAGACCCAGTACTTC

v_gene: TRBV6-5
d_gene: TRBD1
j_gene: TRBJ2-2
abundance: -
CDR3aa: CASSHRDRNTGELFF
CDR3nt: TGTGCCAGCAGCCACCGGGACAGGAACACCGGGGAGCTGTTTTTT

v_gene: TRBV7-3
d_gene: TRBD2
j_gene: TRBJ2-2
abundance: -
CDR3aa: CASSPSGLAGGPGTGELFF
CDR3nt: TGTGCCAGCAGCCCCTCGGGACTAGCGGGAGGGCCGGGGACCGGGGAGCTGTTTTTT

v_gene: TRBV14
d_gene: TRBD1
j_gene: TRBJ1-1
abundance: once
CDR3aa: CASSRGTGTEAFF
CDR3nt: TGTGCCAGCAGCCGGGGGACAGGGACTGAAGCTTTCTTT